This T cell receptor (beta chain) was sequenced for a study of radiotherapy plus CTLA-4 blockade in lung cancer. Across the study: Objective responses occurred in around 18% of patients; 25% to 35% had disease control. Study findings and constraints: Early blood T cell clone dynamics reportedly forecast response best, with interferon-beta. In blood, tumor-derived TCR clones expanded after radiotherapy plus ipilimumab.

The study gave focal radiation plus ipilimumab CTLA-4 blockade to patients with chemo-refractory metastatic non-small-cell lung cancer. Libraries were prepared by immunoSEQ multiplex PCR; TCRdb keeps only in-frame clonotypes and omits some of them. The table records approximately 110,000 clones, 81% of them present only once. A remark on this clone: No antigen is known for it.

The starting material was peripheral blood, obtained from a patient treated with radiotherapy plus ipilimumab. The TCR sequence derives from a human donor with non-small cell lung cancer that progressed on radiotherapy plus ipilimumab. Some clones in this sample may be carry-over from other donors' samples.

CDR3 residues: CAWRDPGFNYGYTF. The CDR3 nucleotides read TGTGCCTGGAGGGACCCGGGCTTCAACTATGGCTACACCTTC. The chain uses TRBV30 and TRBJ1-2; no clear D gene. The CDR3 covers 14 residues. CDR1 GTSNPN and CDR2 SVGIG come from the germline V gene (reference sequence). V was clipped by 3 bases and J by 2 bases, with 13 bases between them.